The clone carrying this T cell receptor (beta chain) was seen many times. Its antigen remains unknown. From the reads, TCRdb called clonotypes with MiXCR, one entry per CDR3 protein. The data hold 110,000 or so distinct CDR3 sequences, with around 30% observed a single time. This sample is part of a study of T cell repertoires in cytomegalovirus infection. V was trimmed by 3 bases and J by 10 bases, leaving 13 bases between them. Germline lookup yields CDR1 SGHVS and CDR2 FQNEAQ. The CDR3 has 13 residues. Findings of the study overall: Ex vivo, HLA-C-restricted CMV-specific TCR beta clonotypes prevailed over the rest of the response. CMV carriers having the relevant HLA were flagged by cumulative public TCR beta family frequency.

The sequencing here drew on CD8+ T cells from cultured PBMCs, taken from culture after CMV antigen stimulation. The source of this sequence is a human donor in good health (CMV status not recorded). Some clones in this sample may be carry-over from other donors' samples. The chain couples TRBV7-8 to TRBJ2-1; perhaps TRBD2 as D (6 bases). Here the CDR3 DNA reads TGTGCCAGCAGCTTCACGGAGGGTCGGGAGCAGTTCTTC. Encoded protein: CASSFTEGREQFF.